This entry is about one TCR beta chain. No cognate antigen has been identified for it. Within one base of it there is no much larger clone, and no base qualities were kept. Trimming takes 4 bases off V and 3 bases off J; junction bases not matched to a gene: 14. Per the germline V gene, SGDLS is the CDR1 and YYNGEE is the CDR2. From cysteine to phenylalanine, the CDR3 is 17 amino acids long. The DNA shown is the 51-base CDR3, in frame from base 1. This entry is derived from a study of blood T cells in healthy people across ages (dated by TCRdb to between 2014 and 2016). Turning to the overall study: In model experiments, template switching captured about one uniquely barcoded TCR beta cDNA molecule for every two T cells. Two additional independent replicas of 1 million unique cDNA reads from the same blood draw were analyzed for two donors (one aged 18 to 29 and one aged 80 or older). The donors were split into four age groups: young (average roughly 15 years), middle-aged (roughly 39), aged (around 67) and long-lived (approximately 80). Using deep sequencing normalized with unique cDNA molecular identifiers, the study measured how TCR beta repertoire diversity changes with age.

Beyond this particular receptor, the publication reports: Because the CMV infection status of the donors was unknown, age-related changes in expanded clonotypes may potentially have been confounded. Compared with the aged group, the long-lived group had more naive CD4+ T cells, fewer expanded clones and increased TCR diversity, a pattern suggesting age selection. Bulk unsorted PBMC profiling prevented conclusive comparison of naive and antigen-experienced compartments. Estimates of total diversity based on one million sequenced T cells were regarded as lower bounds and as underestimates. Observed TCR beta diversity per million T cells fell roughly linearly with age, and a significant reduction was already apparent by age roughly 40. A strong correlation was found between observed TCR beta diversity and the percentage of naive T cells measured by flow cytometry.

To prepare the library, 5' RACE was applied. Sequencer: Illumina HiSeq 2500. A second PCR of roughly 7 to 11 cycles was performed with a sample-barcoded 5' primer and a J-beta primer mix. A template-switch 5' adaptor carrying 12 random nucleotides introduced a unique molecular identifier onto each TCR beta cDNA molecule. Each sample yielded at least 3 million CDR3-containing paired-end reads. First-strand cDNA synthesis was performed from all RNA using the Mint cDNA synthesis kit, with priming by a TRBC-specific oligonucleotide. Following uracil-DNA glycosylase treatment, a first 18-cycle PCR with universal primers M1SS and BC2_uni_R was performed on all cDNA. Regarding the original processing steps: Each sample was normalized by randomly selecting 1 million high-quality reads, each carrying a distinct molecular identifier. Reads with shared molecular identifiers were discarded instead of being binned into consensus sequences. CDR3 identification, clonotype clustering and error correction used MiTCR with a Q25 quality threshold and the strictest error-elimination algorithm. A nonparametric unseen species model with Euler transformation was used to estimate lower-bound total TCR beta diversity. TCRdb trimmed public reads at Q25 via fastp, called clones via MiXCR and kept in-frame beta chains. Rows with a matching CDR3 protein are joined into one entry that keeps the most common DNA and genes. TCRdb's processing, not the study's, gives the V and J calls here. A total of around 1,000,000 distinct CDR3 sequences appear in this sample, approximately 25% of them only once. Of the sample, 0.65% to 0.75% falls within the top ten clones.

The roughly 38 donors, aged about 6 to 90 years, were systemically healthy Caucasian individuals from Russia. Each donor gave roughly 11 milliliters of peripheral blood, drawn into EDTA-treated Vacutainer tubes. Ficoll-Paque density-gradient centrifugation was used to isolate PBMCs, with at least 7 million obtained per sample. Total RNA was extracted from PBMCs with Trizol reagent, with at least 5 micrograms obtained per sample. The percentages of naive CD45RAhigh/CD27high T cells were determined by flow cytometry on a PBMC aliquot from every donor. Another study also made use of these data, one on T cells of mothers and their children. As the second study states: Nine systemically healthy Caucasian individuals, comprising three mothers and their six children, were included as donors. cDNA synthesis used all of the extracted RNA, with around 1.4 ug of RNA in each 15 ul reaction. In the second PCR, the M1S primer added sample barcodes and 2-4 random nucleotides. Over 8 million TCR beta CDR3 reads were obtained for each mother, and 2.7 million or so reads were obtained for each child. In both related and unrelated pairs, thymic selection shapes the output of TCR recombination in a similar way, with inherited differences having only a minor effect. Normalized repertoire overlap was always slightly but never significantly higher in related than unrelated mother-child pairs. With a sensitivity of 90 to 100 clones per million clonotypes, no persistent microchimeric T cell clones were detected. The study used deep NGS to compare TCR beta repertoires of mothers and children, seeking features distinguishing related mother-child pairs from unrelated individuals. On average, the children were about 10 +/- 4 years old, while the mothers were approximately 41 +/- 4 years old. After adapter ligation was performed with NEBNext reagents, the libraries were sequenced on an Illumina HiSeq 2000 with 100+100 nt paired-end reads. To prevent cross-contamination, the mother and child libraries were prepared a month apart and were sequenced in separate runs. For each donor, between about 450,000 and 2,300,000 distinct TCR beta clonotypes were identified. Naive TCR beta clonotypes were estimated from low-frequency clonotypes matched to each donor's FACS-determined naive share, without sorting.

This chain is built from TRBV9 and TRBJ2-3, with 7 bases matching TRBD2. This sequence originates from a girl aged 2 to 10 in good health. The material sequenced was blood. The sequenced DNA is TGTGCCAGCAGCCCGCACCAATGGCAGCGGGGTACAGATACGCAGTATTTT. This translates into CASSPHQWQRGTDTQYF. The CDR3, completed at both ends by the reference TRBV9 and TRBJ2-3 genes, gives the full variable domain DSGVTQTPKHLITATGQRVTLRCSPRSGDLSVYWYQQSLDQGLQFLIQYYNGEERAKGNILERFSAQQFPDLHSELNLSSLELGDSALYFCASSPHQWQRGTDTQYFGPGTRLTVL.